The rows below give T cell receptor beta chains drawn from one sample of a study of cytomegalovirus exposure and HLA in healthy donors. Some clones are missing from TCRdb's copy, which holds only in-frame ones; the method was immunoSEQ multiplex PCR. Seen here are some 180,000 clones, roughly 70% observed once, and the top ten hold less than 2%. The sample taken for sequencing was PBMCs. These receptor sequences come from a woman aged 25 to 39 in good health and CMV-seronegative. Both conserved end residues are part of each CDR3. A D gene is named only where the DNA matches it firmly. Not every row has a clone size; where given, it reads once, few, many or a size class.

j_call d_call clone_size v_call cdr3_aa cdr3_nt
TRBJ2-5 . . TRBV6-5 CASSYSGAVGETQYF TGTGCCAGCAGTTACTCGGGGGCTGTCGGTGAGACCCAGTACTTC
TRBJ2-3 . . TRBV4-3 CASSQVPYTDTQYF TGCGCCAGCAGCCAAGTCCCCTACACAGATACGCAGTATTTT
TRBJ2-7 TRBD2 . TRBV2 CASSELGSGTDEQYF TGTGCCAGCAGTGAACTAGGAAGCGGGACTGACGAGCAGTACTTC
TRBJ1-2 . . TRBV19 CASSRDILFGYTF TGTGCCAGTAGTCGGGACATCTTGTTTGGCTACACCTTC
TRBJ1-4 . . TRBV4-1 CASSHAPGQDNEKLFF TGCGCCAGCAGCCATGCCCCGGGACAAGATAATGAAAAACTGTTTTTT
TRBJ2-3 . . TRBV5-4 CASSPLSTDTQYF TGTGCCAGCAGCCCATTGAGCACAGATACGCAGTATTTT
TRBJ1-5 . . TRBV6-1 CASSKSGNQPQHF TGTGCCAGCAGTAAATCAGGGAATCAGCCCCAGCATTTT
TRBJ2-1 TRBD2 . TRBV7-9 CASSLESGGFNEQFF TGTGCCAGCAGCTTGGAGAGCGGGGGGTTCAATGAGCAGTTCTTC
TRBJ2-2 TRBD1 few TRBV11-3 CASSLTGAIGELFF TGTGCCAGCAGCTTGACAGGGGCAATCGGGGAGCTGTTTTTT
TRBJ2-1 TRBD2 few TRBV10-3 CAISESGTTSGAGNEQFF TGTGCCATCAGTGAGTCGGGGACGACTAGCGGGGCCGGGAATGAGCAGTTCTTC
TRBJ2-7 TRBD2 few TRBV2 CASEIPGLGLEQYF TGTGCCAGCGAGATACCGGGACTAGGTCTCGAGCAGTACTTC
TRBJ1-2 . few TRBV2 CASTPSVVYGYTF TGTGCCAGCACTCCGTCGGTTGTCTATGGCTACACCTTC
TRBJ2-1 TRBD2 . TRBV4-3 CASSHGLAGSYNEQFF TGCGCCAGCAGCCATGGACTAGCGGGGTCCTACAATGAGCAGTTCTTC
TRBJ2-1 TRBD1 . TRBV15 CATSRARTGPTKDNEQFF TGTGCCACCAGCAGAGCACGGACAGGGCCGACTAAAGACAATGAGCAGTTCTTC
TRBJ2-7 . . TRBV10-1 CASSESATRGEQYF TGCGCCAGCAGTGAGTCGGCCACGCGGGGCGAGCAGTACTTC
TRBJ2-7 . . TRBV19 CASSIWGGNEQYF TGTGCCAGTAGTATCTGGGGGGGCAACGAGCAGTACTTC
TRBJ2-7 TRBD2 . TRBV7-6 CASSPGRGDRYEQYF TGTGCCAGCAGCCCTGGGCGGGGGGATAGGTACGAGCAGTACTTC
TRBJ1-1 . . TRBV19 CASTTSPGPMGAFF TGTGCCAGTACCACGTCGCCGGGTCCCATGGGAGCTTTCTTT
TRBJ1-6 . . TRBV29-1 CSVRRSDNSPLHF TGCAGCGTGCGCCGGAGCGATAATTCACCCCTCCACTTT
TRBJ1-6 . . TRBV2 CASSEWHYNSPLHF TGTGCCAGCAGTGAATGGCATTATAATTCACCCCTCCACTTT
TRBJ1-2 TRBD1 few TRBV19 CASTKSGGTDYGYTF TGTGCCAGTACCAAATCGGGGGGGACAGACTATGGCTACACCTTC
TRBJ2-2 TRBD1 few TRBV10-2 CASTGQGAGELFF TGCGCCAGCACCGGACAGGGGGCCGGGGAGCTGTTTTTT
TRBJ1-6 . . TRBV18 CASSSAAVSSYNSPLHF TGTGCCAGCTCATCCGCGGCCGTTAGCTCCTATAATTCACCCCTCCACTTT
TRBJ2-5 TRBD1 . TRBV11-2 CASSKTGTGLGETQYF TGTGCCAGCAGCAAGACCGGGACAGGGTTAGGGGAGACCCAGTACTTC
TRBJ1-1 . . TRBV5-1 CASSPTGANTEAFF TGCGCCAGCAGCCCGACAGGTGCAAACACTGAAGCTTTCTTT
TRBJ2-7 . . TRBV7-2 CASSFSGQPYEQYF TGTGCCAGCAGCTTCTCCGGACAGCCCTACGAGCAGTACTTC
TRBJ2-1 TRBD2 . TRBV6-6 CASSSEREFEQFF TGTGCCAGCAGTTCGGAGCGGGAGTTTGAGCAGTTCTTC
TRBJ1-5 TRBD1 . TRBV10-3 CAISQDRGFGDQPQHF TGTGCCATCAGCCAGGACAGGGGGTTTGGAGATCAGCCCCAGCATTTT
TRBJ2-1 TRBD2 . TRBV18 CASSPQLALVNEQFF TGTGCCAGCTCACCGCAACTAGCGCTTGTCAATGAGCAGTTCTTC
TRBJ2-3 TRBD1 . TRBV29-1 CSVTGLGTDTQYF TGCAGCGTGACAGGGTTGGGCACAGATACGCAGTATTTT
TRBJ2-2 . . TRBV21-1 CAKRPGCVTGELFF TGTGCCAAACGCCCGGGGTGCGTCACCGGGGAGCTGTTTTTT
TRBJ1-2 . . TRBV6-5 CASSLQSYGYTF TGTGCCAGCAGTCTTCAGTCGTATGGCTACACCTTC
TRBJ1-4 . . TRBV19 CASRGQGGEKLFF TGTGCCAGTAGAGGCCAGGGAGGCGAAAAACTGTTTTTT
TRBJ1-1 TRBD1 . TRBV9 CASSVATGGTEAFF TGTGCCAGCAGCGTAGCCACAGGGGGAACTGAAGCTTTCTTT
TRBJ1-2 . . TRBV5-1 CASSLENRVGYGYTF TGCGCCAGCAGCTTGGAGAACAGGGTGGGCTATGGCTACACCTTC
TRBJ2-7 TRBD2 . TRBV6-5 CASSYTWGGEQYF TGTGCCAGCAGTTACACATGGGGGGGCGAGCAGTACTTC
TRBJ1-1 . . TRBV5-4 CASSSYRANTEAFF TGTGCCAGCAGCTCATACAGAGCGAACACTGAAGCTTTCTTT
TRBJ2-1 TRBD2 few TRBV14 CASSQQTSGGVQFF TGTGCCAGCAGCCAGCAGACTAGCGGGGGAGTACAGTTCTTC
TRBJ2-1 TRBD2 . TRBV11-2 CASSPSPRERGVRNEQFF TGTGCCAGCAGCCCCTCCCCTAGGGAGCGGGGGGTCAGGAATGAGCAGTTCTTC
TRBJ1-2 . . TRBV6-6 CASSPSSGGGYTF TGTGCCAGCAGTCCCTCTAGTGGCGGCGGCTACACCTTC